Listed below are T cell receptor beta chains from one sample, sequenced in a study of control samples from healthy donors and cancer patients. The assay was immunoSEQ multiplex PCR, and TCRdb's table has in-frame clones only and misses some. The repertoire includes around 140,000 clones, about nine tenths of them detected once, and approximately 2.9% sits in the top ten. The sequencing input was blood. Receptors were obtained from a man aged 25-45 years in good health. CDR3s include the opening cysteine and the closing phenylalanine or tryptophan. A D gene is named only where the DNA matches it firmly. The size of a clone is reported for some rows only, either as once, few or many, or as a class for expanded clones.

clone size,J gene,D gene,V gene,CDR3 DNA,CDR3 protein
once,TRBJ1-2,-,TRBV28,TGTGCCAGCAGTTTATCGGTTCGGAACTATGGCTACACCTTC,CASSLSVRNYGYTF
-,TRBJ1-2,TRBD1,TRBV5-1,TGCGCCAGCAGTACTCAGGGGGGGGGCTACACCTTC,CASSTQGGGYTF
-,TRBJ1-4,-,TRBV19,TGTGCCAGTAGGCGGGGTAATGAAAAACTGTTTTTT,CASRRGNEKLFF
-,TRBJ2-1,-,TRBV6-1,TGTGCCAGCAGTGAACGGGAGTACAATGAGCAGTTCTTC,CASSEREYNEQFF
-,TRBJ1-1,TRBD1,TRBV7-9,TGTGCCAGCAGCATGGGACAGGCTGGCACTGAAGCTTTCTTT,CASSMGQAGTEAFF
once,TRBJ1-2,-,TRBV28,TGTGCCAGCAGTTCTGGGACGGCCTATGGCTACACCTTC,CASSSGTAYGYTF
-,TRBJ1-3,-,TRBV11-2,TGTGCCAGCAGCCTACCAGCGGGCGGAAACACCATATATTTT,CASSLPAGGNTIYF
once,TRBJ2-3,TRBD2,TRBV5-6,TGTGCCAGCAGCGTCAGCGGGGGGCAAAGCACAGATACGCAGTATTTT,CASSVSGGQSTDTQYF
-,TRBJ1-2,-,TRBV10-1,TGCGCCAGCAGTCAGGGGCTCTATGGCTACACCTTC,CASSQGLYGYTF
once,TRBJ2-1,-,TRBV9,TGTGCCAGCAGCGTACAGGGCCTCTCCTACAATGAGCAGTTCTTC,CASSVQGLSYNEQFF
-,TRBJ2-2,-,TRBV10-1,TGCGCCCTACACGGTTCGAACACCGGGGAGCTGTTTTTT,CALHGSNTGELFF
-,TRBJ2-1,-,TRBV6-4,TGTGCCAGCAGTGTACTAGATGGGGATGAGCAGTTCTTC,CASSVLDGDEQFF
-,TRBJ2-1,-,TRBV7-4,TGTGCCAGCAGCTTAACGGGGTACTCCTACAATGAGCAGTTCTTC,CASSLTGYSYNEQFF
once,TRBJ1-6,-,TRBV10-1,TGCGCCAGCAGTGTCTCGCAGACGAATTCACCCCTCCACTTT,CASSVSQTNSPLHF
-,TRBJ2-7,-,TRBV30,TGTGCCTGGAGTGAGGGGCAGGCCTACGAGCAGTACTTC,CAWSEGQAYEQYF
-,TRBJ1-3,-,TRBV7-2,TGTGCCAGCAGCTTTATGGGTTCAGTCGGAAACACCATATATTTT,CASSFMGSVGNTIYF
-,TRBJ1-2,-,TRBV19,TGTGCCAGTAGTATAGCGTCCTATGGCTACACCTTC,CASSIASYGYTF
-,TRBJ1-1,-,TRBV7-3,TGTGCCAGCAGCCGAGACAGGAACACTGAAGCTTTCTTT,CASSRDRNTEAFF
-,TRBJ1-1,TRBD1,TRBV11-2,TGTGCCAGCAGCTCCTACAGGGGCTGGAACACTGAAGCTTTCTTT,CASSSYRGWNTEAFF
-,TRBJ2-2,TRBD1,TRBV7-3,TGTGCCAGCAGCCGGGACAGGGGGCGCCCCGGGGAGCTGTTTTTT,CASSRDRGRPGELFF
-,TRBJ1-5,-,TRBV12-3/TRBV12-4,TGTGCCAGCAGTTTTACAGGGAATCAGCCCCAGCATTTT,CASSFTGNQPQHF
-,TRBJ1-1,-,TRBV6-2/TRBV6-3,TGTGCCAGCAGTTACTTGACAGGTGGTAACACTGAAGCTTTCTTT,CASSYLTGGNTEAFF
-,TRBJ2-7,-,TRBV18,TGTGCCAGCTCACCCCGGGCCAGGGAGGTCAACGAGCAGTACTTC,CASSPRAREVNEQYF
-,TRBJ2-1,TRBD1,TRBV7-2,TGTGCCAGCAGCAAACAGGGGACCTACAATGAGCAGTTCTTC,CASSKQGTYNEQFF
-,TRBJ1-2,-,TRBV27,TGTGCCAGCAGCCCTAAATCCCCAGGTTGGAACTATGGCTACACCTTC,CASSPKSPGWNYGYTF
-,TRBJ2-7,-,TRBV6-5,TGTGCCAGCATAGCCAGCTACTACGAGCAGTACTTC,CASIASYYEQYF
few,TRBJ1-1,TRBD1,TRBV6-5,TGTGCCAGCAGTCCCGGGACAGACACTGAAGCTTTCTTT,CASSPGTDTEAFF
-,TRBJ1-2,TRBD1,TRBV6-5,TGTGCCAGCAGAATAGACAGGGACTATGGCTACACCTTC,CASRIDRDYGYTF
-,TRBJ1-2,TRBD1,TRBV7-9,TGTGCCAGCAGCCCAAGAACCGGGACAGCCGGAGGGAGTGGCTACACCTTC,CASSPRTGTAGGSGYTF
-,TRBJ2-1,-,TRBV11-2,TGTGCCAGCAGCTTAGATGGGGGGGACAGCTCCTACAATGAGCAGTTCTTC,CASSLDGGDSSYNEQFF
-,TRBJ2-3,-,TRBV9,TGTGCCAGCAGCGTTTCTACACAACGCACAGATACGCAGTATTTT,CASSVSTQRTDTQYF
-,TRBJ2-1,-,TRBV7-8,TGTGCCAGCAGCTTACCTAGGGGTAACACCAATGAGCAGTTCTTC,CASSLPRGNTNEQFF
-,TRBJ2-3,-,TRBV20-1,TGCAGTGCTAGATCATACGCGCAGTATTTT,CSARSYAQYF
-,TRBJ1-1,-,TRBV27,TGTGCCAGCAGTTTAGGGGTGGGGAAGGAAGCTTTCTTT,CASSLGVGKEAFF
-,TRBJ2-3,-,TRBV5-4,TGTGCCAGCTTTAACGGGGCATACACAGATACGCAGTATTTT,CASFNGAYTDTQYF
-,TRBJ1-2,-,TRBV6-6,TGTGCCAGCAGGACAGAGGTCTATGGCTACACCTTC,CASRTEVYGYTF
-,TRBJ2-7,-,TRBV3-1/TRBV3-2,TGTGCCAGCAGCCCAACTCTCTCCGAGACAGACTACGAGCAGTACTTC,CASSPTLSETDYEQYF
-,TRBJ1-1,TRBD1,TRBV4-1,TGCGCCAGCAGCCAAGTTCTAAGGGGGCTGAACACTGAAGCTTTCTTT,CASSQVLRGLNTEAFF
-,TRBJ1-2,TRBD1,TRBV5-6,TGTGCCAGCAGCTTCCCCCTGAGGCAGGGGGCGCCTAGGAACCGGGGCTACACCTTC,CASSFPLRQGAPRNRGYTF
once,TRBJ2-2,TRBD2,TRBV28,TGTGCCAGCAGCCCCGGGGGAGGGACCGGGGAGCTGTTTTTT,CASSPGGGTGELFF
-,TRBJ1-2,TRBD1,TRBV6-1,TGTGCCAGCAGTGAAGTGCAGGGGGCGTTTTTTGGCTACACCTTC,CASSEVQGAFFGYTF
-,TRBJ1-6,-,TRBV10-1,TGCGCCAGCAGTCCGGGACCGACTAATTCACCCCTCCACTTT,CASSPGPTNSPLHF
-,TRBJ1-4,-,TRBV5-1,TGCGCCAGCAGCTTAGGGGCAACTAATGAAAAACTGTTTTTT,CASSLGATNEKLFF
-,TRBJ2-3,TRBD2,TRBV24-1,TGTGCCACCAGTGACCTAGCGGGGGGGGATACGCAGTATTTT,CATSDLAGGDTQYF
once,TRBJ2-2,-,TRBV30,TGTGCCTGGAGTGTAGGACAGAGGAACACCGGGGAGCTGTTTTTT,CAWSVGQRNTGELFF
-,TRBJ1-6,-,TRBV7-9,TGTGCCAGCAGCTTGGAGGGGAATTCACCCCTCCACTTT,CASSLEGNSPLHF
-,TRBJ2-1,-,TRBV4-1,TGCGCCAGCAGCCAAGATTTCGCCCAAGGTGAGCAGTTCTTC,CASSQDFAQGEQFF
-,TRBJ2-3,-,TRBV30,TGTGCCTGGAGGGTAGGAGGGGGTCGGGCTTTCACAGATACGCAGTATTTT,CAWRVGGGRAFTDTQYF
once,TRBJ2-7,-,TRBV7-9,TGTGCCAGCAGCTTCACAGGGATCGACGAGCAGTACTTC,CASSFTGIDEQYF
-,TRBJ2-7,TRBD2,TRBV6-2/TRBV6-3,TGTGCCAGCAGTGATTACGGCGGGGGGGCTATGTCCTACGAGCAGTACTTC,CASSDYGGGAMSYEQYF
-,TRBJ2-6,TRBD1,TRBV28,TGTGCCAGCAGTTCCCATTACAGGGGTTCGGACTCTGGGGCCAACGTCCTGACTTTC,CASSSHYRGSDSGANVLTF
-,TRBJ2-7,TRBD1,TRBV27,TGTGCCAGCAGTTTAGTGACCGGGACAGGGGCTAACGAGCAGTACTTC,CASSLVTGTGANEQYF
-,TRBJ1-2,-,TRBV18,TGTGCCAGCTCGATAGACAGCTCTAACTATGGCTACACCTTC,CASSIDSSNYGYTF
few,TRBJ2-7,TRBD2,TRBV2,TGTGCCAGCAGTGAATGGAGAGGGACTAGCGGGGTATACGAGCAGTACTTC,CASSEWRGTSGVYEQYF